These 27 T cell receptor beta chains were all obtained from the same sample, sequenced in a study of patients and donors after allogeneic stem cell transplantation. TCRdb called the RT-PCR reads again in MiXCR, with one record for every CDR3 protein. The sample has approximately 90,000 distinct CDR3 sequences, 4.5% to 5% seen once. The sequencing input was blood, either unsorted or a sorted T cell fraction (not recorded which). Source of these receptors: a human donor who was either an allogeneic HSCT recipient or a stem cell or donor lymphocyte infusion donor (not recorded which). It is not recorded whose cells these are; they may come from a transplant donor.

This clonotype has a count of ten or more. V usage is TRBV9 and J usage is TRBJ2-7; D uncertain. The CDR3 contains 14 residues. CDR1 is SGDLS, CDR2 YYNGEE, per germline. V lost 4 bases and J lost 1, with 12 bases in between. The CDR3 reads CASSPSPLSYEQYF. Written as DNA, the CDR3 is TGTGCCAGCAGCCCATCGCCCTTATCCTACGAGCAGTACTTC.

The chain employs TRBV4-1 and TRBJ2-1; TRBD2 aligns across 7 bases. The CDR3 covers 18 residues. The V gene end was trimmed by 0 bases and the J gene end by 8 bases; junction bases not matched to a gene: 16. CDR1 is MGHRA, CDR2 YSYEKL, per germline. CDR3 nucleotides: TGCGCCAGCAGCCAAGACTTCCCGGCGGGAGCCCGGTTGGATGAGCAGTTCTTC. It is translated as CASSQDFPAGARLDEQFF.

The CDR3 sequence: CSARAGGFDYGYTF. CDR3 DNA: TGCAGTGCTAGGGCAGGGGGCTTCGACTATGGCTACACCTTC. This chain connects TRBV20-1 to TRBJ1-2; 8 nucleotides align to TRBD1. The CDR3 has 14 amino acids. V gave up 3 bases and J gave up 3 bases; unmatched junction bases: 6. CDR1 and CDR2 from the germline V gene are DFQATT and SNEGSKA (reference sequence).

This clonotype was recorded a few times. This chain uses TRBV19 with TRBJ2-1; unclear D gene. The germline V gene has CDR1 LNHDA and CDR2 SQIVND (reference sequence). There are 14 residues in the CDR3. Trimming cost V 4 bases and J 0 bases, with 7 bases left between them. The CDR3 here is CASSTVRSYNEQFF. The CDR3 region has the DNA TGTGCCAGTAGTACGGTTCGCTCCTACAATGAGCAGTTCTTC.

The table lists this clonotype with many counts. The V call is TRBV2, the J call TRBJ2-7; D may be TRBD1 or TRBD2 (5 bases each). The CDR3 runs 11 residues. V was pared by 9 bases and J by 2 bases, with 8 bases between. CDR1 is SNHLY and CDR2 is FYNNEI in the germline V gene. The DNA for the CDR3 is TGTGCCAGTAGAGGGGCCTACGAGCAGTACTTC. Translation gives CASRGAYEQYF.

V and J are TRBV9 and TRBJ1-1, with D possibly being TRBD1 (6 bases). In germline, CDR1 is SGDLS, CDR2 YYNGEE. V gave up 2 bases and J gave up 2 bases, with 10 bases separating them. The CDR3 runs 14 residues. CDR3: CASSVGTINTEAFF. The CDR3 bases are TGTGCCAGCAGCGTTGGGACAATAAACACTGAAGCTTTCTTT.

In this sample, this clonotype turned up many times. The chain links TRBV20-1 to TRBJ1-1; a possible D gene is TRBD1 (5 bases). CDR1 is DFQATT and CDR2 is SNEGSKA in the germline V gene (reference sequence). The CDR3 is 12 amino acids. Trimming removed 5 bases at V and 1 base at J, with 8 bases between. The CDR3 sequence: CSASDRNTEAFF. The CDR3 DNA follows: TGCAGTGCTTCCGACAGGAACACTGAAGCTTTCTTT.

The sample holds many counts of this clonotype. The genes are TRBV18 and TRBJ2-3; TRBD1 might be the D (6 bases). The V end was cut by 6 bases, the J end by 4 bases, with 11 bases between. The length of the CDR3 is 13 residues. Germline-derived CDR1 and CDR2 are KGHSH and LQKENI. The DNA of the CDR3 is TGTGCCAGCTCGCGACAGGATGCAGATACGCAGTATTTT. Its translation is CASSRQDADTQYF.

Many counts were recorded for this clonotype. The chain combines TRBV20-1 with TRBJ2-5, with 9 nucleotides matching TRBD2. CDR1 and CDR2 from the germline V gene are DFQATT and SNEGSKA (reference sequence). V shed 8 bases, J shed 6 bases, and the junction held 13 bases outside the gene matches. The CDR3 covers 14 residues. This CDR3 is CSPAGGGHWKTQYF. CDR3 bases: TGCAGTCCGGCGGGAGGGGGGCATTGGAAGACCCAGTACTTC.

In its sample, this clonotype is medium-sized (0.01 to 0.1%). The chain is built from TRBV5-1 and TRBJ2-1, with 16 bases aligning to TRBD2. Germline-derived CDR1 and CDR2 are SGHRS and YFSETQ. J gave up 8 bases and V 8 bases, and 10 bases lay outside the gene matches. The CDR3 spans 16 residues. The chain's CDR3 is CASSGLAGGLGDEQFF. The CDR3 DNA reads TGCGCCAGTTCGGGACTAGCGGGAGGGCTTGGCGATGAGCAGTTCTTC.

The chain has TRBV27 and TRBJ1-6; D unclear. V shed 5 bases and J shed 0 bases, with 11 bases lying between them. This CDR3 contains 16 residues. Germline loops: CDR1 MNHEY, CDR2 SMNVEV (reference sequence). The CDR3 DNA reads TGTGCCAGCAGTCCTTCTGGAACCTCCTATAATTCACCCCTCCACTTT. Residues: CASSPSGTSYNSPLHF.

This clonotype was detected a few times. The V call is TRBV5-4, the J call TRBJ2-5; TRBD2 matches 7 bases. CDR1 SGHNT and CDR2 YYREEE come from the germline V gene (reference sequence). There are 15 residues in the CDR3. V lost 4 bases and J lost 5; bases outside the gene matches: 11. DNA for the CDR3: TGTGCCAGCAGCGTAGGGGACTATGAAAAGGAGACCCAGTACTTC. Translating it yields CASSVGDYEKETQYF. Full variable domain (rest looked up from reference TRBV5-4 and TRBJ2-5): ETGVTQSPTHLIKTRGQQVTLRCSSQSGHNTVSWYQQALGQGPQFIFQYYREEENGRGNFPPRFSGLQFPNYSSELNVNALELDDSALYLCASSVGDYEKETQYFGPGTRLLVL.

This clonotype was counted at least ten times. The chain combines TRBV3-1 with TRBJ2-5, with TRBD2 matching over 12 bases. V dropped 1 base and J dropped 0; count of bases not matched to a gene: 9. Germline CDR1 LGHDT, CDR2 YNNKEL (reference sequence). The length of the CDR3 is 19 residues. The CDR3 protein is CASSQGLTSGSGDQETQYF. The DNA of the CDR3 is TGTGCCAGCAGCCAAGGTCTGACTAGCGGGAGCGGGGACCAAGAGACCCAGTACTTC.

This clonotype occurred many times. The V gene is TRBV10-3, the J gene TRBJ1-5; D is perhaps TRBD1 (6 bases). V was cut by 3 bases and J by 7 bases, with 13 bases left in between. Germline V gene sequence: CDR1 ENHRY, CDR2 SYGVKD. The CDR3 runs to 14 residues. The CDR3 is CAISEGGGRQPQHF. The CDR3 DNA follows: TGTGCCATCAGTGAAGGGGGTGGGCGACAGCCCCAGCATTTT.

V and J are TRBV14 and TRBJ1-6; D is possibly TRBD1 (6 bases). This CDR3 is 12 amino acids long. V was pared by 6 bases and J by 10 bases, with 10 bases between. Germline CDR1 SGHDN, CDR2 FVKESK. The CDR3 here is CASSRTASPLHF. For the CDR3, the DNA is TGTGCCAGCAGTCGGACAGCGTCACCCCTCCACTTT.

Many counts were recorded for this clonotype. The chain couples TRBV12-3 or TRBV12-4 to TRBJ1-6; no reliable D call. Trimming cost V 6 bases and J 5 bases, with 11 bases left between them. CDR3 length: 14 amino acids. The CDR3 coding sequence is TGTGCCAGCAGCCCCTCCGGACATAATTCACCCCTCCACTTT. Encoded protein: CASSPSGHNSPLHF.

There are many counts of this clonotype. V usage is TRBV12-3 or TRBV12-4 and J usage is TRBJ2-1; weak D call: TRBD2 (5 bases). This CDR3 has 15 residues. Trimming cost V 5 bases and J 4 bases, with 15 bases left between them. The CDR3 region is CASSPQDLQYNEQFF. In nucleotides, the CDR3 is TGTGCCAGCAGTCCCCAGGACTTACAGTACAATGAGCAGTTCTTC.

This clonotype was detected many times. V and J are TRBV5-8 and TRBJ1-1; 8 bases are shared with TRBD1. This CDR3 comprises 13 residues. From germline, CDR1 is SGHTS and CDR2 YDEGEE. V shed 2 bases and J 11 bases; nucleotides not matched to a gene: 8. Written as DNA, the CDR3 is TGTGCCAGCAGCTTCCTCGACAGGGGCGGTGCTTTCTTT. Its translation is CASSFLDRGGAFF.

This clonotype has only a few counts. The V call is TRBV12-3 or TRBV12-4, the J call TRBJ1-1, with 9 nucleotides matching TRBD1. J lost 5 bases, V lost 5 bases, and 3 bases had no gene match. This CDR3 is 13 amino acids long. CDR3 nucleotides: TGTGCCAGCAGTACAGGGGGCAAAACTGAAGCTTTCTTT. Its translation: CASSTGGKTEAFF.

About this clonotype itself: A much more abundant neighbour one base away suggests this may be a read error. The J gene is TRBJ1-1, the V gene TRBV18; perhaps TRBD1 as D (6 bases). The CDR3 is 18 residues long. Germline CDR1 KGHSH, CDR2 LQKENI. CDR3: CASSPIMATGGLNTEVFF. In nucleotides, the CDR3 is TGTGCCAGCTCACCGATTATGGCCACCGGGGGCCTGAACACTGAAGTTTTCTTT.

This clonotype was seen many times. The rearrangement links TRBV3-1 to TRBJ1-6, with D unclear. V gave up 4 bases and J gave up 10 bases, with 11 bases separating them. The germline gives CDR1 LGHDT, CDR2 YNNKEL (reference sequence). The CDR3 is 13 residues long. The CDR3 sequence is CASSPVGRSPLHF. CDR3 sequence (DNA): TGTGCCAGCAGCCCGGTCGGGAGATCACCCCTCCACTTT.

CDR3 sequence (DNA): TGTGCCAGCAGCCCTACTAGCGGGTCCTACAATGAGCAGTTCTTC. Protein sequence: CASSPTSGSYNEQFF. The chain employs TRBV7-2 and TRBJ2-1; 9 positions match TRBD2. The CDR3 sequence is 15 residues long. Germline CDR1 reads SGHTA; CDR2 reads FQGNSA. J lost 1 base, V lost 5 bases, and 3 bases had no gene match.

This clonotype was seen many times. The genes are TRBV6-1 and TRBJ1-1, with D hard to call. Between the trimmed V and J ends, which lost 8 bases and 3 bases, there was a span of 13 bases. Germline CDR1 MNHNS, CDR2 SASEGT. The CDR3 has 13 residues. The CDR3 loop reads CASLRRSDTEAFF. CDR3 DNA: TGTGCCAGCCTTCGACGATCCGACACTGAAGCTTTCTTT.

The V gene is TRBV19, the J gene TRBJ2-1; D remains ambiguous. This CDR3 is 9 amino acids long. Germline lookup yields CDR1 LNHDA and CDR2 SQIVND (reference sequence). This chain's CDR3 is CTPDNEQFF. In nucleotides, the CDR3 is TGTACCCCTGACAATGAGCAGTTCTTC.

At least ten counts were recorded for this clonotype. This chain uses TRBV5-8 with TRBJ2-2, with D perhaps TRBD1 or TRBD2 (5 bases each). The CDR3 has 15 amino acids. Germline V CDR1 and CDR2: SGHTS, YDEGEE. Between the trimmed V and J ends, which lost 1 base and 7 bases, there was a span of 14 bases. The CDR3, as DNA: TGTGCCAGCAGCTTGATGAGGGGAAGGATCGGGGAGCTGTTTTTT. Residues: CASSLMRGRIGELFF.

The sample holds a few counts of this clonotype. The chain employs TRBV5-5 and TRBJ1-2, with D unclear. Germline CDR1 SGHKS, CDR2 YYEKEE (reference sequence). This CDR3 region has 14 residues. The V end was cut by 4 bases, the J end by 4 bases, with 14 bases between. CDR3 in DNA: TGTGCCAGCAGCAGCGAGGCCCTGACCTATGGCTACACCTTC. Translation: CASSSEALTYGYTF. Full variable domain (rest looked up from reference TRBV5-5 and TRBJ1-2): DAGVTQSPTHLIKTRGQQVTLRCSPISGHKSVSWYQQVLGQGPQFIFQYYEKEERGRGNFPDRFSARQFPNYSSELNVNALLLGDSALYLCASSSEALTYGYTFGSGTRLTVV.

This clonotype is medium-sized (0.01 to 0.1%) in the sample. The chain couples TRBV25-1 to TRBJ1-1; no reliable D call. The CDR3 loop spans 14 amino acids. Germline CDR1 MGHDK, CDR2 SYGVNS. V lost 5 bases and J 11 bases, leaving 21 bases between the germline ends. The CDR3 loop reads CASSPPGDLGYAFF. Written as DNA, the CDR3 is TGTGCCAGCAGTCCTCCCGGTGACCTAGGGTATGCTTTCTTT.